This TCR beta chain was profiled in a study of CD8 T cells in Susac syndrome. The authors carried out high-throughput sequencing of TCR beta. They applied it to CD8+ and CD4+ T cells obtained from blood. Patients with Susac syndrome met diagnostic criteria that were recently defined for definite or probable disease. TEMRA cells were enriched by FACS, while CD8+ and CD4+ T cells were obtained through a negative isolation that was performed magnetically. Germline lookup yields CDR1 DFQATT and CDR2 SNEGSKA (reference sequence). This CDR3 region has 14 residues. After removal of 5 bases from V and 3 bases from J, the junction contained 3 bases not matched to a gene. Random-hexamer reverse transcription was applied to roughly 0.5 to 1 ug RNA. Across 54 Vbeta and 13 Jbeta, TCR beta CDR3 was amplified with immunoSEQ multiplex PCR. TCRdb used MiXCR to reprocess the immunoSEQ multiplex PCR reads, holding one entry per CDR3 protein. The sample yields about 140,000 distinct CDR3 sequences, around 93% seen once.

The sample taken for sequencing was CD4+ T cells from PBMCs. The source of this sequence is a human donor with Susac syndrome. The rearrangement uses TRBV20-1 and TRBJ2-1, with 11 bases lining up with TRBD2. The CDR3 region has the DNA TGCAGTGCTGAGACTAGCGGGGACTACAATGAGCAGTTCTTC. Protein sequence: CSAETSGDYNEQFF.